Included here is one T cell receptor beta chain sequence, with context. Cohort assignment relied on participant-reported clinical history. The sample belongs to a study of blood T cell repertoires in COVID-19. Study details: Sites in the United States, Italy and Spain provided acute and convalescent COVID-19 samples. In each case, the material was cDNA or gDNA derived from T cells, B-cell-depleted T cells, or PBMCs.

Original analysis: Amplification of reference gene primers was used by the study to estimate nucleated cell counts. Assay: immunoSEQ multiplex PCR; the TCRdb copy retains only in-frame clones and omits some. That table furnishes V, J and clone size, whereas the DNA furnished D and trimming. The sample carries about 270,000 clones, around 89% recorded once. J was trimmed by 3 bases and V by 5 bases; bases with no gene match: 2. CDR3 length: 13 residues. CDR1 is WNHNN, CDR2 SYGVQD, per germline (reference sequence). This sequence was found in a young woman who had recovered from COVID-19. Sequencing used PBMCs or T cells enriched from blood (not recorded which). The chain has TRBV10-1 and TRBJ1-2; 8 bases match TRBD1. CDR3 nucleotides: TGCGCCAGCAGTTCGGACAGGGACTATGGCTACACCTTC. The encoded protein is CASSSDRDYGYTF.